This T cell receptor beta chain is drawn from a study of Ad26.COV2.S vaccination and SARS-CoV-2 variants. The overall study: Once or twice, 56 days apart, Ad26.COV2.S was delivered intramuscularly.

The protocol was immunoSEQ multiplex PCR, while the TCRdb copy is restricted to in-frame clones and leaves out a portion. The sample lists about 430,000 clones; 75% to 95% were seen once. The CDR3 extends over 13 amino acids. The V gene lost 2 bases and the J gene lost 1 base, with 5 bases spanning the gap. CDR1 MNHEY and CDR2 SVGEGT come from the germline V gene. Concerning this clone: The antigen remains unidentified.

Study-wide findings and caveats: While placebo recipients had lower spike-specific TCR breadth, vaccine recipients had more. It is possible that the TCR breadth and depth analyses underestimated the total T cell responses. Non-spike TCR breadth did not differ much between vaccine and placebo recipients.

Sample treatment: roughly 19 received Ad26.COV2.S at low or high dose, single or two shots; five or six received placebo; per-sample allocation not given. Collection of the samples took place on day 63 after the first injection of vaccine or placebo. The input for sequencing was peripheral blood, taken in a trial of Ad26.COV2.S vaccine versus placebo. The J gene is TRBJ1-1, the V gene TRBV6-2 or TRBV6-3, with D hard to call. This clonotype originated in a person aged 18-65 years who received the Ad26.COV2.S COVID-19 vaccine or a placebo. This CDR3 reads CASSYQPNTEAFF. The CDR3 DNA is TGTGCCAGCAGTTACCAGCCGAACACTGAAGCTTTCTTT.